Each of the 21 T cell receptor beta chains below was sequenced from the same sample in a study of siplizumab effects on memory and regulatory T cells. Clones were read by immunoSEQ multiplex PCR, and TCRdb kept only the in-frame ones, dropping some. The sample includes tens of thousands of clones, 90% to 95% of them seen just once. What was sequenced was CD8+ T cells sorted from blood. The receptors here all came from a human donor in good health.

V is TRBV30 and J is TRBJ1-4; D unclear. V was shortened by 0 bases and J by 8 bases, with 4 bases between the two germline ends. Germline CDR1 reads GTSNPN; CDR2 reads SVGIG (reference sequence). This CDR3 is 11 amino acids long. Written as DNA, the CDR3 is TGTGCCTGGAGTGTACCCGAAAAACTGTTTTTT. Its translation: CAWSVPEKLFF.

CDR3 sequence: CASSLGQSNNEQFF. In DNA, the CDR3 is TGCGCCAGCAGCTTGGGACAGTCCAACAATGAGCAGTTCTTC. V is TRBV5-1 and J is TRBJ2-1; possibly TRBD1 for D (5 bases). CDR1 is SGHRS, CDR2 YFSETQ, per germline. V was pared by 0 bases and J by 5 bases, with 9 bases between. The CDR3 spans 14 residues.

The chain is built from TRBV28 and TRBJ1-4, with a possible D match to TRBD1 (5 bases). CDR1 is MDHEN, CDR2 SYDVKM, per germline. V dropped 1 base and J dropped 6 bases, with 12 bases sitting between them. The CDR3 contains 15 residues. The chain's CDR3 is CASSLLGEEHEKLFF. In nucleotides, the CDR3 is TGTGCCAGCAGTTTATTAGGGGAGGAACATGAAAAACTGTTTTTT.

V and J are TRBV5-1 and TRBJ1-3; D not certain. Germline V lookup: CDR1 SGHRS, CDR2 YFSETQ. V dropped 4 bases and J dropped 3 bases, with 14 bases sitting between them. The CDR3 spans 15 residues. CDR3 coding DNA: TGCGCCAGCAGCAGCGGACGTACCCTTGGAAACACCATATATTTT. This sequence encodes CASSSGRTLGNTIYF.

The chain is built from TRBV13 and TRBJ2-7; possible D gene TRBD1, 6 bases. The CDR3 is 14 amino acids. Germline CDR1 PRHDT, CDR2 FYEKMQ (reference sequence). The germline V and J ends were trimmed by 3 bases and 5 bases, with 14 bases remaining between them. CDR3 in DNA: TGTGCCAGCAGCTTGATAGGACAGCAGAACGAGCAGTACTTC. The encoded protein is CASSLIGQQNEQYF.

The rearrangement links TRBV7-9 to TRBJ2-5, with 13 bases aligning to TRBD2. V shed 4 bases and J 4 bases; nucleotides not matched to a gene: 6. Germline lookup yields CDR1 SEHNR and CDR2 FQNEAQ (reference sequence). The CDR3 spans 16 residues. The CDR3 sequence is CASSSTSGRAPETQYF. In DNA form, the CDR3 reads TGTGCCAGCAGCTCAACTAGCGGGAGGGCCCCAGAGACCCAGTACTTC.

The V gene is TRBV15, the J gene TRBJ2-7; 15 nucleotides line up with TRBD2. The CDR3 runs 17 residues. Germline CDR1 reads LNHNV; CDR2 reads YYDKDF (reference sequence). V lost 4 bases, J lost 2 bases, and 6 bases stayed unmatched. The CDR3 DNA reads TGTGCCACCAGCAAGGGACTAGCGGGAGGTCTGACCTACGAGCAGTACTTC. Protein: CATSKGLAGGLTYEQYF.

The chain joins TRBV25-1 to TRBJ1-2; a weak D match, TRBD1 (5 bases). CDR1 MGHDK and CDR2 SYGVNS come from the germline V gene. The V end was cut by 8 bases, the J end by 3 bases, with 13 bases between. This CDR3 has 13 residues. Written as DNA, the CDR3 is TGTGCCAGCTTGGGGGGACCCTACTATGGCTACACCTTC. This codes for CASLGGPYYGYTF.

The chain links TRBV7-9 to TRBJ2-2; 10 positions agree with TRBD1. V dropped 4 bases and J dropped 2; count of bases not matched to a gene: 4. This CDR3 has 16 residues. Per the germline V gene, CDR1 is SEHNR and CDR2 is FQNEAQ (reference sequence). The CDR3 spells CASSYRQGANTGELFF. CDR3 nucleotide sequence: TGTGCCAGCAGCTATAGACAGGGGGCCAACACCGGGGAGCTGTTTTTT.

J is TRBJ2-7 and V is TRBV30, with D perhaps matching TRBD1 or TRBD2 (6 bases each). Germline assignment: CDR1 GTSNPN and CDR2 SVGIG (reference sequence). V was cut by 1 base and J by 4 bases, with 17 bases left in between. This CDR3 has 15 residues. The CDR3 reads CAWSGDRGPPYEQYF. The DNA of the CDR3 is TGTGCCTGGAGTGGGGACCGGGGGCCCCCTTACGAGCAGTACTTC. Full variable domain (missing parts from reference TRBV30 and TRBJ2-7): SQTIHQWPATLVQPVGSPLSLECTVEGTSNPNLYWYRQAAGRGLQLLFYSVGIGQISSEVPQNLSASRPQDRQFILSSKKLLLSDSGFYLCAWSGDRGPPYEQYFGPGTRLTVT.

The DNA for the CDR3 is TGTGCCATCAGTGATGTGGACAGGGGATCCTACACCTTC. This codes for CAISDVDRGSYTF. The chain has TRBV10-3 and TRBJ1-2; 9 bases fit TRBD1. The CDR3 contains 13 residues. The ends lost 3 bases at V and 10 bases at J; junction bases unmatched: 6. Germline V gene sequence: CDR1 ENHRY, CDR2 SYGVKD.

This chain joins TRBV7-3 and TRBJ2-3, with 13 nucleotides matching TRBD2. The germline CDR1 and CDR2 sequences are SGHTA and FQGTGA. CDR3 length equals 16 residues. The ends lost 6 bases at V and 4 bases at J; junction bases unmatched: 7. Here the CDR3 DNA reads TGTGCCAGCAGTCCAACTAGCGGGAGGGTAGCAGATACGCAGTATTTT. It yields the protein CASSPTSGRVADTQYF.

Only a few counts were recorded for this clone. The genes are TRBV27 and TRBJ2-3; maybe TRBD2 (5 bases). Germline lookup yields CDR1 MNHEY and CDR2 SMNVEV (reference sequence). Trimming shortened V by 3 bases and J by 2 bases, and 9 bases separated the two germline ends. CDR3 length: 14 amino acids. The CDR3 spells CASSLRVPTDTQYF. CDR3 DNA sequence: TGTGCCAGCAGTTTGAGGGTCCCCACAGATACGCAGTATTTT.

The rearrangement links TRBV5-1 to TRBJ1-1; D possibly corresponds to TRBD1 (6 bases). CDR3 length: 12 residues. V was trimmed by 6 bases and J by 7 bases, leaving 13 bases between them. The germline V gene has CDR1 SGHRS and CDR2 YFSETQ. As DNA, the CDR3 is TGCGCCAGCAACGGGGGCGGGAATGAAGCTTTCTTT. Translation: CASNGGGNEAFF.

CDR3 sequence (DNA): TGCGCCAGCAGCCCCCGGCAGGGGCCGAACTACGAGCAGTACTTC. This sequence encodes CASSPRQGPNYEQYF. The chain combines TRBV5-1 with TRBJ2-7, with D possibly matching TRBD1 (6 bases). With 4 bases removed from V and 3 bases from J, the gap between germline ends came to 17 bases. The CDR3 length is 15 residues. From germline, CDR1 is SGHRS and CDR2 YFSETQ.

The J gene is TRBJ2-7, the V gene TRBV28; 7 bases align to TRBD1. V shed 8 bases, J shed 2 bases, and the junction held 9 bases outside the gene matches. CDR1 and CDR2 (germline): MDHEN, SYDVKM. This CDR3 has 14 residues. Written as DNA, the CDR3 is TGTGCCAGCGGCATCCGGGACAGAACCTACGAGCAGTACTTC. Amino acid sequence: CASGIRDRTYEQYF.

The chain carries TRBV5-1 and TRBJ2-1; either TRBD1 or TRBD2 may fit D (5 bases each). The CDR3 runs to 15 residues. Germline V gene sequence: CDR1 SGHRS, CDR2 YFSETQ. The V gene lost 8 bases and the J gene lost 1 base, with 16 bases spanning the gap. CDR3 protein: CARNGGVGSYNEQFF. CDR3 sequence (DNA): TGCGCCAGAAATGGGGGTGTCGGGTCCTACAATGAGCAGTTCTTC.

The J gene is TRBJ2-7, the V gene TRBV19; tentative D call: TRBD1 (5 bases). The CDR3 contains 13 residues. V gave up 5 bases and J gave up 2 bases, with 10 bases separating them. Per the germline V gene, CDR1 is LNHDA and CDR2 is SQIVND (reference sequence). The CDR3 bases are TGTGCCAGTAGTCCCCGACAGACCTACGAGCAGTACTTC. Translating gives CASSPRQTYEQYF. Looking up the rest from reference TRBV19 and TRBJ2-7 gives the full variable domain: DGGITQSPKYLFRKEGQNVTLSCEQNLNHDAMYWYRQDPGQGLRLIYYSQIVNDFQKGDIAEGYSVSREKKESFPLTVTSAQKNPTAFYLCASSPRQTYEQYFGPGTRLTVT.

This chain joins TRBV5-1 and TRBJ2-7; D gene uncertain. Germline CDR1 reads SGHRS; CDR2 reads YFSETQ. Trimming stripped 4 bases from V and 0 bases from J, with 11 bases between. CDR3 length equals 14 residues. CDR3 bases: TGCGCCAGCAGCCCCCTTTGGGGCTCCTACGAGCAGTACTTC. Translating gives CASSPLWGSYEQYF.

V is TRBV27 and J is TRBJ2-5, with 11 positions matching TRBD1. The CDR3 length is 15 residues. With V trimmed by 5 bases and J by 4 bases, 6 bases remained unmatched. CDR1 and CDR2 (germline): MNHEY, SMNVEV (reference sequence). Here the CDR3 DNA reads TGTGCCAGCAGTGGGACAGGGGGAATAGGAGAGACCCAGTACTTC. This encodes CASSGTGGIGETQYF.

The CDR3 reads CASTYLDSGNTEAFF. CDR3 coding DNA: TGTGCCAGCACATACCTCGATTCGGGGAACACTGAAGCTTTCTTT. The V gene is TRBV6-6, the J gene TRBJ1-1; D gene ambiguous. The CDR3 sequence is 15 residues long. V was pared by 7 bases and J by 1 base, with 16 bases between. Germline V lookup: CDR1 MNHNY, CDR2 SVGAGI (reference sequence).